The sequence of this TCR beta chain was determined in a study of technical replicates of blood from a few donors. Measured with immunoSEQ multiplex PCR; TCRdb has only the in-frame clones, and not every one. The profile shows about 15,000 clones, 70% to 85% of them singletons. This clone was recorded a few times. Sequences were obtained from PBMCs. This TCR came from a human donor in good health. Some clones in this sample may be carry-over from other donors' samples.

Written as DNA, the CDR3 is TGTGCCAGCAGTGAAAGGGGTCGAGCTGAAGCTTTCTTT. This sequence encodes CASSERGRAEAFF. This chain connects TRBV6-1 to TRBJ1-1; maybe TRBD1 (5 bases). This CDR3 spans 13 amino acids. Trimming took 2 bases from V and 6 from J, leaving 10 bases between them. Germline-derived CDR1 and CDR2 are MNHNS and SASEGT.